The 27 T cell receptor beta chains below all came from one sample that was sequenced in a study of radiation and T cells in renal cell carcinoma (dated by TCRdb to 2018 to 2020). The time point label corresponds to: blood 2 weeks post-SBRT. The sample's treatment or condition label is to be understood as: 15 Gy SBRT to primary tumor, nephrectomy 4 weeks later. The protocol used for the library was the immunoSEQ multiplex PCR assay. TCRdb carries this immuneACCESS record with in-frame sequences only. Its versions omit some clonotypes, under half of them owing to an unresolved V gene in the studies checked, with the rest unexplained. The sample profile shows fewer than 30,000 clones; 81% of them were found once. The top ten constitute 30% to 40% of the sample. This specimen consisted of blood, obtained from a patient whose treatment included radiotherapy and nephrectomy. All receptors derive from a man aged 55-75 years with renal cell carcinoma.

This clone was recorded once. The CDR3 spells CAWHRETQYF. The CDR3 DNA follows: TGTGCCTGGCACCGGGAGACCCAGTACTTC. The chain links TRBV30 to TRBJ2-5; no clear D. Germline loops: CDR1 GTSNPN, CDR2 SVGIG (reference sequence). CDR3 length: 10 amino acids. V was cut by 5 bases and J by 5 bases, with 6 bases left in between.

The CDR3 loop is CASSLEGTGGGPLDYGYTF. CDR3 in DNA: TGTGCCAGCAGCTTAGAAGGGACAGGAGGCGGCCCATTGGACTATGGCTACACCTTC. The J gene is TRBJ1-2, the V gene TRBV7-8; TRBD1 agrees at 8 bases. Germline V lookup: CDR1 SGHVS, CDR2 FQNEAQ. This CDR3 is 19 amino acids long. V shed 1 base and J 3 bases; nucleotides not matched to a gene: 16. Full variable domain (missing parts from reference TRBV7-8 and TRBJ1-2): GAGVSQSPRYKVAKRGQDVALRCDPISGHVSLFWYQQALGQGPEFLTYFQNEAQLDKSGLPSDRFFAERPEGSVSTLKIQRTQQEDSAVYLCASSLEGTGGGPLDYGYTFGSGTRLTVV.

The chain employs TRBV5-4 and TRBJ2-7; 8 bases align to TRBD1. In germline, CDR1 is SGHNT, CDR2 YYREEE (reference sequence). The CDR3 contains 15 residues. J was trimmed by 4 bases and V by 3 bases; bases with no gene match: 9. The CDR3 DNA follows: TGTGCCAGCAGCTCGGGGACAGGACTTTGGTACGAGCAGTACTTC. Residues: CASSSGTGLWYEQYF.

The chain joins TRBV30 to TRBJ1-1; the D gene is possibly TRBD1 (6 bases). Germline V lookup: CDR1 GTSNPN, CDR2 SVGIG (reference sequence). V dropped 4 bases and J dropped 11 bases, with 14 bases sitting between them. The CDR3 sequence is 11 residues long. The CDR3 coding sequence is TGTGCCTGGATGGGGGCAGGGAGGGCTTTCTTT. It is translated as CAWMGAGRAFF.

With respect to this clone: An end of the junction does not agree with germline; a read error may underlie this. The chain carries TRBV7-7 and TRBJ2-5; D is ambiguous. CDR3 size: 14 residues. Germline CDR1 and CDR2: SSHAT and FNYEAQ (reference sequence). In nucleotides, the CDR3 is TGTGCTAGCAGCTTACGACCGGAGACGAATGAGCAGTACTTC. Translated, it gives CASSLRPETNEQYF.

The chain recombines TRBV7-2 with TRBJ1-2; 11 bases agree with TRBD1. CDR1 and CDR2 from the germline V gene are SGHTA and FQGNSA. The CDR3 totals 15 residues. The V gene end was trimmed by 1 base and the J gene end by 7 bases; junction bases not matched to a gene: 5. The CDR3 region has the DNA TGTGCCAGCAGCTTAGGCGGGACAGGGGGGGGTGGCTACACCTTC. As protein: CASSLGGTGGGGYTF.

The table lists this clone with a few counts. The chain uses TRBV29-1 and TRBJ2-4, with D possibly matching TRBD1 (5 bases). The CDR3 spans 14 residues. Germline CDR1 reads SQVTM; CDR2 reads ANQGSEA. The V end was cut by 5 bases, the J end by 4 bases, with 15 bases between. CDR3 nucleotides: TGCAGCGTTCTTCGTGGGGCGGATAAAAACATTCAGTACTTC. Amino acid sequence: CSVLRGADKNIQYF.

The chain has TRBV7-2 and TRBJ1-1, with D unresolved. CDR3 size: 13 residues. Trimming removed 5 bases at V and 1 base at J, with 8 bases between. CDR1 and CDR2 from the germline V gene are SGHTA and FQGNSA. CDR3 nucleotides: TGTGCCAGCAGCATACGGACGAACACTGAAGCTTTCTTT. Translation: CASSIRTNTEAFF.

V is TRBV6-6 and J is TRBJ2-7; D is undetermined. This CDR3 spans 14 amino acids. CDR1 is MNHNY and CDR2 is SVGAGI in the germline V gene (reference sequence). V lost 2 bases, J lost 0 bases, and 8 bases lay in between. The CDR3 DNA reads TGTGCCAGCAGTTACCCGTGGGACTCCTACGAGCAGTACTTC. Protein product: CASSYPWDSYEQYF.

This clone was recorded once. The CDR3 bases are TGTGCCAGCTCCGAGACCCGGTGGACGCAGTATTTT. Translated, it gives CASSETRWTQYF. The chain combines TRBV18 with TRBJ2-3; unclear D gene. The germline V gene encodes CDR1 KGHSH and CDR2 LQKENI. The length of the CDR3 is 12 residues. Deletions cut 6 bases from V and 9 bases from J, with 13 bases between.

J is TRBJ2-7 and V is TRBV4-3, with 10 bases that match TRBD2. J lost 1 base, V lost 0 bases, and 6 bases had no gene match. Germline V gene data show CDR1 as LGHNA and CDR2 as YSLEER. The length of the CDR3 is 17 residues. CDR3 nucleotide sequence: TGCGCCAGCAGCCAAGAATTGGGAGCGGGAGGGTCCTACGAGCAGTACTTC. Translated: CASSQELGAGGSYEQYF.

The J gene is TRBJ2-5, the V gene TRBV7-2; 8 positions match TRBD2. The J call may be faulty, since TRBJ2-7 better matches the DNA end. CDR1 is SGHTA, CDR2 FQGNSA, per germline. CDR3 size: 16 residues. The CDR3 region has the DNA TGTGCCAGCAGCTTAGTTGTTAGCGGGGACTACTACGAGCAGTACTTC. It translates to CASSLVVSGDYYEQYF.

J is TRBJ2-7 and V is TRBV5-1; the D is unclear. The germline CDR1 and CDR2 sequences are SGHRS and YFSETQ. Trimming took off 0 bases at V and 2 bases at J, with 12 bases between the two ends. The CDR3 covers 15 residues. CDR3 region: CASSLAGTTAYEQYF. Here the CDR3 DNA reads TGCGCCAGCAGCTTGGCCGGCACTACCGCCTACGAGCAGTACTTC.

On this clone: Relative to the germline gene, one junction end is altered; a read error may explain this. V usage is TRBV18 and J usage is TRBJ2-7, with D possibly TRBD2 on 6 matching bases. Germline assignment: CDR1 KGHSH and CDR2 LQKENI. The CDR3 is 14 residues long. This chain's CDR3 is CASSRTTIEQAVDF. The CDR3 DNA reads as TGTGCCAGCTCACGGACTACGATCGAGCAGGCGGTAGACTTC.

The chain is built from TRBV9 and TRBJ2-1; D unresolved. This CDR3 region has 13 residues. Germline CDR1 is SGDLS and CDR2 is YYNGEE. V gave up 4 bases and J gave up 4 bases, with 9 bases separating them. The CDR3 protein is CASSSRLYNEQFF. CDR3 sequence (DNA): TGTGCCAGCAGCTCTCGGCTATACAATGAGCAGTTCTTC.

This chain links TRBV15 with TRBJ2-2; D remains unclear. The CDR3 extends over 12 amino acids. The V gene lost 0 bases and the J gene lost 7 bases, with 3 bases spanning the gap. Germline V gene lookup returns CDR1 LNHNV and CDR2 YYDKDF (reference sequence). The CDR3 reads CATSRDGGELFF. DNA of the CDR3: TGTGCCACCAGCAGAGACGGCGGGGAGCTGTTTTTT.

This chain connects TRBV11-3 to TRBJ1-1, with 10 bases identical to TRBD1. J lost 6 bases, V lost 0 bases, and 7 bases had no gene match. The CDR3 is 16 residues long. CDR1 and CDR2 (germline): SGHNT, YENEEA. For the CDR3, the DNA is TGTGCCAGCAGCTTAGACGGGGACAGGGGAAACGCTGAAGCTTTCTTT. Translated, it gives CASSLDGDRGNAEAFF.

The chain recombines TRBV6-6 with TRBJ2-1; 12 bases agree with TRBD2. Trimming at V came to 0 bases and at J to 4 bases, leaving 1 base not matched to a gene. CDR3 size: 16 residues. Germline values: CDR1 MNHNY, CDR2 SVGAGI (reference sequence). Written as DNA, the CDR3 is TGTGCCAGCAGTTACTCCGGGACTAGCGGGTACAATGAGCAGTTCTTC. It codes for CASSYSGTSGYNEQFF.

This rearrangement joins TRBV5-3 to TRBJ2-1; perhaps TRBD2 as D (6 bases). TRBV5-3 belongs to the ORF category, with a function that is uncertain. V was shortened by 7 bases and J by 12 bases, with 14 bases between the two germline ends. CDR3 length: 11 residues. The CDR3 nucleotides read TGTGCCAGATGTCTAGCGTTTGCGCAGTTCTTC. Protein sequence: CARCLAFAQFF.

The J gene is TRBJ1-4, the V gene TRBV4-3; 9 nucleotides line up with TRBD1. The CDR3 has 15 residues. The V gene end was trimmed by 1 base and the J gene end by 5 bases; junction bases not matched to a gene: 2. Germline V gene sequence: CDR1 LGHNA, CDR2 YSLEER. The CDR3 DNA reads TGCGCCAGCAGCCAAGGAGGGACAGGGAATGAAAAACTGTTTTTT. This translates into CASSQGGTGNEKLFF.

The CDR3 DNA reads TGTGCCAGCAGCTTAACAGAGCAGACTGAAGCTTTCTTT. It translates to CASSLTEQTEAFF. V gene TRBV7-3 combines with J gene TRBJ1-1; unclear D gene. V was clipped by 0 bases and J by 5 bases, with 7 bases between them. The CDR3 sequence is 13 residues long. Per the germline V gene, CDR1 is SGHTA and CDR2 is FQGTGA.

The chain recombines TRBV5-1 with TRBJ2-4; the match to TRBD1 covers 9 bases. V trimming: 5 bases; J trimming: 7 bases; junction bases outside the gene matches: 7. Germline-derived CDR1 and CDR2 are SGHRS and YFSETQ. This CDR3 comprises 14 residues. The DNA of the CDR3 is TGCGCCAGCAGTGTGGGGACAGGGAGCAACATTCAGTACTTC. Translated: CASSVGTGSNIQYF.

The chain is built from TRBV5-1 and TRBJ2-7; D possibly corresponds to TRBD1 (5 bases). The V end was cut by 3 bases, the J end by 1 base, with 8 bases between. Germline V CDR1 and CDR2: SGHRS, YFSETQ. The CDR3 has 13 residues. The CDR3 coding sequence is TGCGCCAGCAGCTACCAGGGTTCCTACGAGCAGTACTTC. It specifies CASSYQGSYEQYF.

The table lists this clone with a few counts. This rearrangement joins TRBV7-2 to TRBJ1-1; D is unresolved. V was trimmed by 3 bases and J by 1 base, leaving 12 bases between them. Germline lookup yields CDR1 SGHTA and CDR2 FQGNSA. The CDR3 runs to 15 residues. Here the CDR3 reads CASSLAGGKNTEAFF. The DNA for the CDR3 is TGTGCCAGCAGCTTGGCGGGAGGCAAGAACACTGAAGCTTTCTTT.

The rearrangement joins TRBV2 to TRBJ2-1, with 8 bases lining up with TRBD2. In germline, CDR1 is SNHLY, CDR2 FYNNEI. This CDR3 has 13 residues. The J segment lost 3 bases and the V segment lost 8 bases, leaving 3 bases of the junction unmatched. This CDR3 reads CASVLAVYNEQFF. The CDR3 DNA reads TGTGCCAGCGTACTAGCGGTCTACAATGAGCAGTTCTTC.

This clone was picked up one time. The chain uses TRBV5-1 and TRBJ2-3; D uncertain. The V end was cut by 0 bases, the J end by 6 bases, with 8 bases between. Germline assignment: CDR1 SGHRS and CDR2 YFSETQ. The CDR3 is 13 amino acids. The chain's CDR3 is CASSLASRDTQYF. The CDR3 DNA reads TGCGCCAGCAGCTTGGCCTCCCGGGATACGCAGTATTTT.

The chain links TRBV5-1 to TRBJ1-1; D remains unclear. V gave up 3 bases and J gave up 4 bases, with 10 bases separating them. The germline gives CDR1 SGHRS, CDR2 YFSETQ. This CDR3 contains 13 residues. CDR3 residues: CASSYDTTTEAFF. The CDR3 nucleotides read TGCGCCAGCAGCTACGATACGACCACTGAAGCTTTCTTT.